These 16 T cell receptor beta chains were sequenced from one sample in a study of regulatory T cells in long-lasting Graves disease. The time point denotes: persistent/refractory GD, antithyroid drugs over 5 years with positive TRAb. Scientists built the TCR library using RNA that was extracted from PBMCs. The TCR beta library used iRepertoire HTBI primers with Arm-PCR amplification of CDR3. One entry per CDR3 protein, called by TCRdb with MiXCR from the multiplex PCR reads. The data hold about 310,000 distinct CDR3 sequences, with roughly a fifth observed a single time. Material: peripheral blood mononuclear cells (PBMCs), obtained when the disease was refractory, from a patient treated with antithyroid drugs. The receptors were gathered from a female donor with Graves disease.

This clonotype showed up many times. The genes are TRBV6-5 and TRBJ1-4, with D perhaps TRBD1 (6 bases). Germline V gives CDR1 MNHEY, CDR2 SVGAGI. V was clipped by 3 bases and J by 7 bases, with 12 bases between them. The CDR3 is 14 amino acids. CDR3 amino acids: CASSYGGYSEKLFF. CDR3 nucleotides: TGTGCCAGCAGTTATGGGGGCTATAGTGAAAAACTGTTTTTT.

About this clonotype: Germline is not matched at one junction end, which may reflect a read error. The CDR3 spells CASKFSRDTQYF. CDR3 in DNA: TGTGCCAGCAAATTCAGCAGAGATACGCAGTATTTT. The gene calls are TRBV12-3 or TRBV12-4 and TRBJ2-3; the D is unclear. The length of the CDR3 is 12 residues.

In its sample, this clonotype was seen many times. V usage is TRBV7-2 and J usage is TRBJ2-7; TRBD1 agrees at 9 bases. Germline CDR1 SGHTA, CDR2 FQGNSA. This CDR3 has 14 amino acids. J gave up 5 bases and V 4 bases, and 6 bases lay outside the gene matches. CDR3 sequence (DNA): TGTGCCAGCAGCTCGCAAACAGGGGGCAACGAGCAGTACTTC. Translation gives CASSSQTGGNEQYF.

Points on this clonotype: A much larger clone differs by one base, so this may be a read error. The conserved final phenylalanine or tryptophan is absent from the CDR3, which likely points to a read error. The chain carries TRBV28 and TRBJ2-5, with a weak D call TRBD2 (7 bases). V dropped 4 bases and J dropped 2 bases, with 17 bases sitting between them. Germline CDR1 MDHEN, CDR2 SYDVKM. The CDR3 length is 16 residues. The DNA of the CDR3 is TGTGCCAGCAGTTCCCGGAGAGGGGGGGATCAAGAGACCCAGTACCTC. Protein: CASSSRRGGDQETQYL.

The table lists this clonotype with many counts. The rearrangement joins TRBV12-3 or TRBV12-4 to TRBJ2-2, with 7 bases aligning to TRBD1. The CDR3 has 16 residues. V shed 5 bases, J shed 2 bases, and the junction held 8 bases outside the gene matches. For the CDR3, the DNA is TGTGCCAGCAGTCTCCACAGGGGATCTAACACCGGGGAGCTGTTTTTT. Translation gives CASSLHRGSNTGELFF.

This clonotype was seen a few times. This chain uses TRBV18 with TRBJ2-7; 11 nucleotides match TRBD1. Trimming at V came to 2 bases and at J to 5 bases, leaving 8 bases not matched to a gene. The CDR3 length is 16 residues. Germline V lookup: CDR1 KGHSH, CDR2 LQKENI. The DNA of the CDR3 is TGTGCCAGCTCACCAGAAAGCCGGGACAGGGGGGACGAGCAGTACTTC. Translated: CASSPESRDRGDEQYF.

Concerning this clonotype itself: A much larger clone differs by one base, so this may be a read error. This CDR3 reads CASRLAGTEQYF. The CDR3, as DNA: TGTGCCAGCAGACTAGCGGGAACGGAGCAGTACTTC. The rearrangement uses TRBV28 and TRBJ2-7, with 10 bases fitting TRBD2. Per germline, CDR1 MDHEN and CDR2 SYDVKM. This CDR3 contains 12 residues. V shed 6 bases, J shed 7 bases, and the junction held 3 bases outside the gene matches.

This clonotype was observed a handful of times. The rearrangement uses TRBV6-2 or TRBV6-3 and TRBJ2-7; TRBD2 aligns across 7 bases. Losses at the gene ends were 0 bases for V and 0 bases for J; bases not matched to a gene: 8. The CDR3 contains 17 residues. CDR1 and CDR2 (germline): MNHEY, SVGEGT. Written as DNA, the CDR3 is TGTGCCAGCAGTTACTCGGCACTAGCGAGCCCCTCCTACGAGCAGTACTTC. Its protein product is CASSYSALASPSYEQYF.

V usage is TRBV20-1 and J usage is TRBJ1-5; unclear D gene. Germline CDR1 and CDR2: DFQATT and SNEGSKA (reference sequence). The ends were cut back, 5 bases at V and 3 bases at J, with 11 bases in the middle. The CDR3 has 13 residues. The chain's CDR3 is CSAWGYDNQPQHF. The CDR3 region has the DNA TGCAGTGCTTGGGGATATGACAATCAGCCCCAGCATTTT.

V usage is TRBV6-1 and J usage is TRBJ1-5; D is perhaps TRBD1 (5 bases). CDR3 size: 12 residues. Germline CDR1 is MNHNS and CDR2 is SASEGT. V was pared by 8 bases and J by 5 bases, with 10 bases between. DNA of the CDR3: TGTGCCAGCCGGGGCACTTATCAGCCCCAGCATTTT. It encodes CASRGTYQPQHF.

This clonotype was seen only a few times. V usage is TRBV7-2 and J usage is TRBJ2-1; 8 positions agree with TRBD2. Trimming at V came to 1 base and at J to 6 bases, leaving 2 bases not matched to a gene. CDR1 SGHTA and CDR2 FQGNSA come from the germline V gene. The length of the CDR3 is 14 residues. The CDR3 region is CASSLGLALNEQFF. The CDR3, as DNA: TGTGCCAGCAGCTTAGGACTAGCGCTCAATGAGCAGTTCTTC. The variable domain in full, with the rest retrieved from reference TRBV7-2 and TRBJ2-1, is GAGVSQSPSNKVTEKGKDVELRCDPISGHTALYWYRQSLGQGLEFLIYFQGNSAPDKSGLPSDRFSAERTGGSVSTLTIQRTQQEDSAVYLCASSLGLALNEQFFGPGTRLTVL.

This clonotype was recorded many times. The CDR3 nucleotides read TGTGCCAGCAGTTCCCTCCACCCAGGGACCTACGAGCAGTACTTC. Encoded protein: CASSSLHPGTYEQYF. The J gene is TRBJ2-7, the V gene TRBV28; the D gene is possibly TRBD1 (5 bases). This CDR3 region has 15 residues. V lost 4 bases and J 2 bases, leaving 15 bases between the germline ends. The V gene's germline CDR1 is MDHEN and CDR2 SYDVKM. Complete variable domain (other parts from reference TRBV28 and TRBJ2-7): DVKVTQSSRYLVKRTGEKVFLECVQDMDHENMFWYRQDPGLGLRLIYFSYDVKMKEKGDIPEGYSVSREKKERFSLILESASTNQTSMYLCASSSLHPGTYEQYFGPGTRLTVT.

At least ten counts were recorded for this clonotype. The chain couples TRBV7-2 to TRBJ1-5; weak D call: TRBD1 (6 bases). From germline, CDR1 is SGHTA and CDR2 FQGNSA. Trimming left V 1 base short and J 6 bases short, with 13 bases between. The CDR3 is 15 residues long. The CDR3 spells CASSLGVGAGQPQHF. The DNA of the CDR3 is TGTGCCAGCAGCTTAGGTGTGGGGGCGGGTCAGCCCCAGCATTTT.

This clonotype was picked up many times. The CDR3 DNA follows: TGTGCCAGCTCACCCAGACAGGATACAGAGACCCAGTACTTC. It yields the protein CASSPRQDTETQYF. The chain couples TRBV18 to TRBJ2-5; D is possibly TRBD1 (6 bases). V was clipped by 3 bases and J by 4 bases, with 12 bases between them. The CDR3 has 14 residues. Germline V gene lookup returns CDR1 KGHSH and CDR2 LQKENI.

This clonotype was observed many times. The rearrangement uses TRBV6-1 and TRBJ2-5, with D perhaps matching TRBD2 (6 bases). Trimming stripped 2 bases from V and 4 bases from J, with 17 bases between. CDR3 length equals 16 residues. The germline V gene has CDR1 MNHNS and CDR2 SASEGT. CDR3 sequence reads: CASSESLPGLGETQYF. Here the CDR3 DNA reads TGTGCCAGCAGTGAATCATTACCGGGACTTGGAGAGACCCAGTACTTC.

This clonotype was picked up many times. The CDR3, as DNA: TGTGCCAGCAGTTCCAGAAGACTAGCGGGGGGCTACGAGCAGTACTTC. Amino acid sequence: CASSSRRLAGGYEQYF. The rearrangement joins TRBV28 to TRBJ2-7, with 13 bases identical to TRBD2. CDR3 size: 16 residues. The germline CDR1 and CDR2 sequences are MDHEN and SYDVKM. V trimming: 4 bases; J trimming: 3 bases; junction bases outside the gene matches: 6. Supplemented by reference TRBV28 and TRBJ2-7, the full variable domain reads DVKVTQSSRYLVKRTGEKVFLECVQDMDHENMFWYRQDPGLGLRLIYFSYDVKMKEKGDIPEGYSVSREKKERFSLILESASTNQTSMYLCASSSRRLAGGYEQYFGPGTRLTVT.